This T cell receptor beta chain was captured by sequencing in a study of T cells in Graves' hyperthyroidism and ophthalmopathy. RNA transcripts were the template for amplifying TCR beta CDR3 regions. A first-round RT-PCR of the TCR CDR3 used the HTBI primer set. TCRdb reprocessed the multiplex PCR reads with MiXCR, giving one entry per CDR3 protein. The sample records some 270,000 distinct CDR3 sequences, around 13% being singletons. This clonotype was seen at least ten times. Its antigen is undetermined. Investigators excluded patients with uncontrolled infection, other autoimmune disease, pregnancy or lactation. PBMCs stemmed from less than 13 ml fresh peripheral blood. Study-level findings and limits: Ophthalmopathy could be told apart from stable hyperthyroidism with a 13 V-J model.

CDR3 length: 15 residues. V was clipped by 5 bases and J by 6 bases; unmatched bases: 14. The germline V gene encodes CDR1 SGHKS and CDR2 YYEKEE (reference sequence). V is TRBV5-5 and J is TRBJ2-7; TRBD2 agrees at 7 bases. The sample consisted of blood. This TCR derives from a woman in her thirties or forties with Graves' hyperthyroidism. CDR3 residues: CASRPPGGGRTEQYF. The CDR3 nucleotides are TGTGCCAGCAGACCTCCCGGGGGAGGGCGAACCGAGCAGTACTTC.